The clone carrying this T cell receptor beta chain was seen at least ten times. Trimming cost V 6 bases and J 2 bases, with 3 bases left between them. The germline CDR1 and CDR2 sequences are DFQATT and SNEGSKA (reference sequence). The CDR3 covers 10 residues. One entry per CDR3 protein, called by TCRdb with MiXCR from the RACE reads. The sample has around 57,000 distinct CDR3 sequences, over 9% seen once. These data belong to a study of human T cells and chemical hapten exposure. About the research overall: Sensitization employed 2% DPC on approximately 2 cm by approximately 2 cm of upper inner arm skin.

The time point is: pre-sensitization, week 0. Treatment reported: therapeutic diphenylcyclopropenone sensitization with weekly scalp DPC. The receptor was isolated from a woman aged 40 to 50 with alopecia areata. Some clones in this sample may be carry-over from other donors' samples. The chain employs TRBV20-1 and TRBJ2-3; D is ambiguous. The sequenced sample was whole blood, obtained in connection with sensitization to the hapten diphenylcyclopropenone (DPC). CDR3 sequence (DNA): TGCAGTGCGCCCACAGATACGCAGTATTTT. Its translation is CSAPTDTQYF.